This T cell receptor (beta chain) was retrieved from a study of T cells in Graves' hyperthyroidism and ophthalmopathy. The CDR3 covers 13 residues. V dropped 6 bases and J dropped 11; count of bases not matched to a gene: 11. Germline V lookup: CDR1 DFQATT, CDR2 SNEGSKA (reference sequence). Study-level points and caveats: Before onset, ophthalmopathy was predicted by the model a median approximately 6.5 months earlier. Blood also held most thyroid clonotypes expanded beyond 0.001.

RNA transcripts yielded amplified TCR beta CDR3 regions. TCR CDR3 underwent first-round RT-PCR with the HTBI primer set. TCRdb processed the multiplex PCR reads anew with MiXCR; each CDR3 protein has one entry. The repertoire holds over 500,000 distinct CDR3 sequences, with approximately 48% as singletons. This clonotype was seen only once. Its antigen is unknown. Criteria for exclusion of patients were uncontrolled infection, other autoimmune disease, pregnancy or lactation. Clinicians diagnosed patients from clinical symptoms, serum thyroxine and TRAb, thyroid ultrasound and orbital computed tomography.

The source material was peripheral blood or thyroid tissue (not recorded which). The chain has TRBV20-1 and TRBJ1-1; 11 nucleotides align to TRBD1. The clonotype comes from an adult woman with Graves' disease, either hyperthyroidism or ophthalmopathy (not recorded which). For the CDR3, the DNA is TGCAGTGCACGTCCGGGACAGGGGGTTTTTGCTTTCTTT. Translation: CSARPGQGVFAFF.